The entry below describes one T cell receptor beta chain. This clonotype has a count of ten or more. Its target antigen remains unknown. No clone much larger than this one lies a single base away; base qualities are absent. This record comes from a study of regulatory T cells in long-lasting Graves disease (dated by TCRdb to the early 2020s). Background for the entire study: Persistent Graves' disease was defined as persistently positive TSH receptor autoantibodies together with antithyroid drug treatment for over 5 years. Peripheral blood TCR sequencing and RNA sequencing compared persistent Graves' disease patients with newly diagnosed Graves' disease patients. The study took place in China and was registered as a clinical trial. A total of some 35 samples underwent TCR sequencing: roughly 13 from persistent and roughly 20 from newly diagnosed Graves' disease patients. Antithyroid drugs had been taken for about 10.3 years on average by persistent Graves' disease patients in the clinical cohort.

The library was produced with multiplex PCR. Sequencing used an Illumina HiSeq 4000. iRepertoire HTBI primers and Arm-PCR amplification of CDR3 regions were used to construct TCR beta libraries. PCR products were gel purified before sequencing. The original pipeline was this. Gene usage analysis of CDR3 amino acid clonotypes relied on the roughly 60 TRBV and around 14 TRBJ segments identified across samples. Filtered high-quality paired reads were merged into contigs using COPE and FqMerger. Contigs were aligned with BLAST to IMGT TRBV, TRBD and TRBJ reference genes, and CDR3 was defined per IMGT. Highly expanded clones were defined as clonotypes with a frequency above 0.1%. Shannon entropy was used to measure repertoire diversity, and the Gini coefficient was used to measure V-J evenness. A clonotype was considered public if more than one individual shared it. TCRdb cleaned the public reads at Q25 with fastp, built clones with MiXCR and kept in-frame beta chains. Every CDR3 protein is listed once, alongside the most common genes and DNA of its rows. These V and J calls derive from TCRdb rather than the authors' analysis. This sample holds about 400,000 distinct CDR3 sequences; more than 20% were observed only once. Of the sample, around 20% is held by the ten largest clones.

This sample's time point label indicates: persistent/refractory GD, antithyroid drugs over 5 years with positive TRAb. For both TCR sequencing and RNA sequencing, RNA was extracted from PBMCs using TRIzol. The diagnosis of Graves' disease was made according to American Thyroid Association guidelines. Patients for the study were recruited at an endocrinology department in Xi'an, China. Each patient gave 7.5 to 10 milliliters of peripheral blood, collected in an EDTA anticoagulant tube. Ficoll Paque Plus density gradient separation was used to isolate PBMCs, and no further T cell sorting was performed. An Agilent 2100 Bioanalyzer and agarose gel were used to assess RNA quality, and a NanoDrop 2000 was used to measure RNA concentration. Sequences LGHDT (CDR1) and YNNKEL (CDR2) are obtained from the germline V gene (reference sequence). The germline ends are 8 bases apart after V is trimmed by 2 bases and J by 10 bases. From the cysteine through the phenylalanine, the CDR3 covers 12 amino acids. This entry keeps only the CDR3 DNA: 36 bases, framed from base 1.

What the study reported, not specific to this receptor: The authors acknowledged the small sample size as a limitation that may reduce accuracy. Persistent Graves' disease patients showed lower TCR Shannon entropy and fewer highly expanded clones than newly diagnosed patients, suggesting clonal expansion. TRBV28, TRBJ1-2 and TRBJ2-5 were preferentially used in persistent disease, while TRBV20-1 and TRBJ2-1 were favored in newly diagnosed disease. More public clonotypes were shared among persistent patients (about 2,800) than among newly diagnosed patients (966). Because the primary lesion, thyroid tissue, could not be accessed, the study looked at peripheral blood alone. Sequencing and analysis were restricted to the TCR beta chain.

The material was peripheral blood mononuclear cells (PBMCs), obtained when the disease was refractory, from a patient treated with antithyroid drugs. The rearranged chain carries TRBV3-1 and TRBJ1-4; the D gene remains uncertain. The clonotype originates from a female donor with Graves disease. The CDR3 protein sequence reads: CASSQMDGKLFF. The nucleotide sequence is TGTGCCAGCAGCCAAATGGATGGAAAACTGTTTTTT.